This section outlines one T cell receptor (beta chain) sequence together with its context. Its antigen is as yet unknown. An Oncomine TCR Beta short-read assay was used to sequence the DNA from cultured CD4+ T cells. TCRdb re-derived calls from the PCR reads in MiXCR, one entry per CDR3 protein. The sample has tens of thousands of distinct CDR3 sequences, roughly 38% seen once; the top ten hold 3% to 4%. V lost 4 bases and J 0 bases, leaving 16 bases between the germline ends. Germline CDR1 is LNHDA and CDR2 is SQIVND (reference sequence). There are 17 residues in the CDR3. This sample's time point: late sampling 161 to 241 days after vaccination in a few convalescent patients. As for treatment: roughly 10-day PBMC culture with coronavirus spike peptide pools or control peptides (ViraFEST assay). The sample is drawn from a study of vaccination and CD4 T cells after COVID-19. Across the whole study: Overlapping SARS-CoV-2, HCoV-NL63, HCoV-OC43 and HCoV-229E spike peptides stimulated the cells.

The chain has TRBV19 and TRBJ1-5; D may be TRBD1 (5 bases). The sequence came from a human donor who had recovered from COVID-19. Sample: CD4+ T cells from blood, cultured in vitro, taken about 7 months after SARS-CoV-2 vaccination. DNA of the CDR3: TGTGCCAGTAGTACCCGGGGAGGGGATTATAGCAATCAGCCCCAGCATTTT. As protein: CASSTRGGDYSNQPQHF.